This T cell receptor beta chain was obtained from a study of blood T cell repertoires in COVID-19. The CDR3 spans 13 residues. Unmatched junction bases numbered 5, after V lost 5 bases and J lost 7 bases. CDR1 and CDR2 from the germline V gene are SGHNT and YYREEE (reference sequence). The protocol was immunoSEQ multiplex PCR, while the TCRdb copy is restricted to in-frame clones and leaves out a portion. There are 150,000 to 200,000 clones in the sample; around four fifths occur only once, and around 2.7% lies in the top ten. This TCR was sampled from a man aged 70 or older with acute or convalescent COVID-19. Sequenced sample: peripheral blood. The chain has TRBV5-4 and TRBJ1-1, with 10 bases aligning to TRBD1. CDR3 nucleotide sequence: TGTGCCAGCAGGGCGGGACAGGGGATTGAAGCTTTCTTT. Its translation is CASRAGQGIEAFF.